This TCR beta chain was found in a study of cytomegalovirus exposure and HLA in healthy donors. PCR involved 60 Vbeta and 13 Jbeta primers. The repertoire was sequenced with immunoSEQ multiplex PCR; TCRdb's copy has only in-frame clones and lacks some. This sample has some 200,000 clones; 77% occur once, and the top ten carry 2.5% to 3.5%. This CDR3 comprises 18 residues. Germline V gene sequence: CDR1 MDHEN, CDR2 SYDVKM. The V and J ends lost 2 bases and 1 base, in that order; junction bases with no gene match: 9. The clonotype originates from a female donor in good health and CMV-seronegative. This chain joins TRBV28 and TRBJ1-5; 9 bases map to TRBD1. Material for sequencing was PBMCs. Here the CDR3 DNA reads TGTGCCAGCAGTTTAATGAGGGGGACAGGGAACAGCAATCAGCCCCAGCATTTT. Amino acids: CASSLMRGTGNSNQPQHF.